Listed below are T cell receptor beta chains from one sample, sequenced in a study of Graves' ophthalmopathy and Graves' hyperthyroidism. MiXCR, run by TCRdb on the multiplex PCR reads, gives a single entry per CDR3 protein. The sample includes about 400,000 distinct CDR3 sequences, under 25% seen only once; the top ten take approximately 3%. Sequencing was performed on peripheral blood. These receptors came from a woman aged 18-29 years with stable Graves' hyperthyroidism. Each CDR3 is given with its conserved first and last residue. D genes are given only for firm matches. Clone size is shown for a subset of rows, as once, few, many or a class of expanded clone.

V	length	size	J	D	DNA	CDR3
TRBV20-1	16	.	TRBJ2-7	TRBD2	TGCAGTGTGATAGAGGGACTAGCGGAGGTCTATTACGATCAGTACTTC	CSVIEGLAEVYYDQYF
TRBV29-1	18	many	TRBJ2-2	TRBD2	TGCAGCGTCATAATCAGTCTAGCGGGAGTGGGGAACACCGGGGAGCTGTTTTTT	CSVIISLAGVGNTGELFF
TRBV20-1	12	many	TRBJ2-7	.	TGCAGTGCTTTTCACGAGTCAATGCGGCAGTACTTC	CSAFHESMRQYF
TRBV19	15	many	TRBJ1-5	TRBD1	TGTGCCACCCAGGACAGGGGCTATAGCAATCAGCCCCAGCATTTT	CATQDRGYSNQPQHF
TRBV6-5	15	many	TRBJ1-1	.	TGTGCCAGCAGTTACTCGAGCTCCAGACACACTGAAGCTTTCTTT	CASSYSSSRHTEAFF
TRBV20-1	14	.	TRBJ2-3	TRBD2	TGCAGTGCTCCGACTAGCGGGAACACAGATACGCAGTATTTT	CSAPTSGNTDTQYF
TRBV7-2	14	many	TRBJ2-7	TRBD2	TGTGCCAGCAGCTTAGGGCTAGCGGGAGTACAGCAGTACTTC	CASSLGLAGVQQYF
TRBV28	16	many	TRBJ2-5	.	TGTGCCAGCAGCTCTGGGGTGACTAGTGGTCCCGAGACCCAGTACTTC	CASSSGVTSGPETQYF
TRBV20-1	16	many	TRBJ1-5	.	TGCAGTGCTAGAGATCAGGGGCGGGTTGGCAATCAGCCCCAGCATTTT	CSARDQGRVGNQPQHF
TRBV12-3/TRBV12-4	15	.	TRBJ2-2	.	TGTGCCAGCGCTGAGGGGGGGACGAACACCGGGGAGCTGTTTTTT	CASAEGGTNTGELFF
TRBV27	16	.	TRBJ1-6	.	TGTGCCAGCAGTTCCGGGGATGGTGGTTATAATTCACCCCTCCACTTT	CASSSGDGGYNSPLHF
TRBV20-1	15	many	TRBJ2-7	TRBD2	TGCAGTGCTAGAGACCCGGGACTAGCGTCGGGCGAGCAGTACTTC	CSARDPGLASGEQYF
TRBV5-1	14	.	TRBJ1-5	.	TGCGCCAGCAGCTTGGTCGGGGGAAAACAGCCCCAGCATTTT	CASSLVGGKQPQHF
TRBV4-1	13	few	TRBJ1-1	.	TGCGCCAGCAGCCAAGACCACCCTATTGAAGCTTTCTTT	CASSQDHPIEAFF
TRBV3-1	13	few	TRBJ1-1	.	TGTGCCAGCAGCCTTCAGACAGCCAGGGAAGCTTTCTTT	CASSLQTAREAFF
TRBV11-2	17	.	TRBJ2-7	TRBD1	TGTGCCAGCAGCTTACTCCGAGGGGGACAGAGCTCCTACGAGCAGTACTTC	CASSLLRGGQSSYEQYF
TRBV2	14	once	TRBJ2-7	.	TGTGCCAGCAATTCGGACGTTAGCTCCTACGAGCAGTACTTC	CASNSDVSSYEQYF
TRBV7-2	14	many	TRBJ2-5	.	TGTGCCAGCAGCTTAGGGGGCAACCAAGAGACCCAGTACTTC	CASSLGGNQETQYF
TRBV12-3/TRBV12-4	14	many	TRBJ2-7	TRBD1	TGTGCCAGCAGCCTAAGGACAGGCGCCTACGAGCAGTACTTC	CASSLRTGAYEQYF
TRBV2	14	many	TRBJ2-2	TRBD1	TGTGCCAGCGGACAGGAGGTGGACACCGGGGAGCTGTTTTTT	CASGQEVDTGELFF
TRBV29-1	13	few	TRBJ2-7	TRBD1	TGCAGCGTTGGACAGGGCTATAGCTACGAGCAGTACTTC	CSVGQGYSYEQYF
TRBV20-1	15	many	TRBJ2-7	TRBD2	TGCAGTGCTCCGACTAGCGGGAGGAGGCCCTACGAGCAGTACTTC	CSAPTSGRRPYEQYF
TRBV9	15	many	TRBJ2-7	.	TGTGCCAGCAGCGTAGGGACGGCCGGAGGCGACGAGCAGTACTTC	CASSVGTAGGDEQYF
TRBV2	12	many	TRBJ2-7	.	TGTGCCAGCCTATCGGGGTACTCCGGGCAGTACTTC	CASLSGYSGQYF
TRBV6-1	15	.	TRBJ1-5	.	TGTGCCAGCAGTGCCGGGGAGGGAGGCAATCAGCCCCAGCATTTT	CASSAGEGGNQPQHF
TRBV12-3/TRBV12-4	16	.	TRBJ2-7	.	TGTGCCAGCAGCCCCAGCCCGACAAGGGGACGCTACGAGCAGTACTTC	CASSPSPTRGRYEQYF
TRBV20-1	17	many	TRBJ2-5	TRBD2	TGCAGCGCGAACTTTGGACTAGCGGGAGGGTTCCAAGAGACCCAGTACTTC	CSANFGLAGGFQETQYF
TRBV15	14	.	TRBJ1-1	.	TGTGCCACCAGCAGAGCCACAGCGAACACTGAAGCTTTCTTT	CATSRATANTEAFF
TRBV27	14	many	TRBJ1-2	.	TGTGCCAGCAGTCCGGGGCCCTACATTTATGGCTACACCTTC	CASSPGPYIYGYTF
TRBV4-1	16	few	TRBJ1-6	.	TGCGCCAGCAGCCAAGAGACCCGCCGAGCTAATTCACCCCTCCACTTT	CASSQETRRANSPLHF
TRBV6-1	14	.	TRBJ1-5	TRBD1	TGTGCCAGCAGGTCCGGGACAGGGGTTTTTTCGTGGCATTTT	CASRSGTGVFSWHF
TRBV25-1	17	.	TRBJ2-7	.	TGTGCCAGCAGTGACGCGAAACCGGGCCCTGGGAGGACAGAGCAGTACTTC	CASSDAKPGPGRTEQYF
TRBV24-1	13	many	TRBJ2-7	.	TGTGCCACCAGTGATGGCAGGGCCCACGAGCAGTACTTC	CATSDGRAHEQYF
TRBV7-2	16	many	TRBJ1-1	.	TGTGCCAGCAGCTCCCCGCCTCTCACCCCTAGTACTGCTGCTTTCTTT	CASSSPPLTPSTAAFF
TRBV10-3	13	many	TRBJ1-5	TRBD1	TGTGCCATCAGCGGGACAGGGGATCAGCCCCAGCATTTT	CAISGTGDQPQHF